The sequence of this TCR beta chain was determined in a study of blood T cell repertoires in COVID-19. The overall study: COVID-19 samples from acute and convalescent phases originated in the United States, Italy and Spain. From T cells, B-cell-depleted T cells, or PBMCs came the material, which was cDNA or gDNA.

Original processing methods: It was from reference gene primer amplification that nucleated cell counts were estimated. Repertoires were generated with immunoSEQ multiplex PCR, while TCRdb's copy carries only in-frame clones and drops some. Clonal size and the V and J genes are those of that table, whereas D and trimming came from the DNA. The sample gives fewer than 300,000 clones, 85% to 90% of which show up once; approximately 1.4% is in the top ten. The sample taken for sequencing was peripheral blood. This TCR was sampled from a woman aged 40 to 50 who had recovered from COVID-19.

The CDR3 region is CASSYSSHSGTGDDEQYF. The DNA for the CDR3 is TGTGCCAGCAGTTACTCGAGTCACTCCGGGACAGGGGACGACGAGCAGTACTTC. This sequence joins TRBV6-2 or TRBV6-3 and TRBJ2-7, with TRBD1 identical over 10 bases. The CDR3 is 18 residues long. V lost 0 bases and J lost 5; bases outside the gene matches: 13. The germline gives CDR1 MNHEY, CDR2 SVGEGT.